What follows are 5 T cell receptor beta chains derived from one specimen sequenced in a study of blood T cell repertoires in COVID-19. TCRdb's copy holds only in-frame clones and misses some; the assay was immunoSEQ multiplex PCR. The sample lists approximately 350,000 clones, approximately 87% occurring once. The sequenced sample was peripheral blood. The receptors were sampled from a woman in her 50s with COVID-19, enrolled during active disease.

The V and J genes are TRBV5-1 and TRBJ1-2; 8 bases are shared with TRBD1. After removal of 4 bases from V and 7 bases from J, the junction contained 6 bases not matched to a gene. CDR1 is SGHRS, CDR2 YFSETQ, per germline. The length of the CDR3 is 13 residues. For the CDR3, the DNA is TGCGCCAGCAGCCCGACAGGGGAACGTGGCTACACCTTC. This sequence encodes CASSPTGERGYTF.

This clone was seen only a few times. The gene calls are TRBV5-1 and TRBJ2-7, with a possible D match to TRBD1 (5 bases). The germline CDR1 and CDR2 sequences are SGHRS and YFSETQ. V lost 1 base and J lost 3, with 8 bases in between. The CDR3 length is 13 residues. CDR3 DNA sequence: TGCGCCAGCAGCTTGACGCAGGGCTACGAGCAGTACTTC. Translating gives CASSLTQGYEQYF. The full variable domain, rest sourced from reference TRBV5-1 and TRBJ2-7, is KAGVTQTPRYLIKTRGQQVTLSCSPISGHRSVSWYQQTPGQGLQFLFEYFSETQRNKGNFPGRFSGRQFSNSRSEMNVSTLELGDSALYLCASSLTQGYEQYFGPGTRLTVT.

The chain joins TRBV15 to TRBJ1-4; the D is unclear. The CDR3 is 14 amino acids. The V end lost 2 bases, the J end lost 7 bases, and 11 bases lay between the germline ends. Germline loops: CDR1 LNHNV, CDR2 YYDKDF (reference sequence). CDR3 region: CATSRQDFAEKLFF. CDR3 nucleotide sequence: TGTGCCACCAGCAGACAGGACTTTGCTGAAAAACTGTTTTTT.

The CDR3 DNA reads as TGTGCCAGCAGCTTGCGAAACAGGTTCCTTGGCTACACCTTC. Translation: CASSLRNRFLGYTF. The rearrangement uses TRBV5-6 and TRBJ1-2; tentatively, D is TRBD1 (5 bases). Germline CDR1 is SGHDT and CDR2 is YYEEEE. The CDR3 sequence is 14 residues long. Trimming took 1 base from V and 7 from J, leaving 14 bases between them.

The chain couples TRBV11-3 to TRBJ1-1; D may be TRBD1 (6 bases). With 3 bases removed from V and 4 bases from J, the gap between germline ends came to 12 bases. Germline lookup yields CDR1 SGHNT and CDR2 YENEEA. The CDR3 runs 14 residues. CDR3 protein: CASSFKGDATEAFF. In DNA form, the CDR3 reads TGTGCCAGCAGCTTTAAGGGGGACGCCACTGAAGCTTTCTTT.